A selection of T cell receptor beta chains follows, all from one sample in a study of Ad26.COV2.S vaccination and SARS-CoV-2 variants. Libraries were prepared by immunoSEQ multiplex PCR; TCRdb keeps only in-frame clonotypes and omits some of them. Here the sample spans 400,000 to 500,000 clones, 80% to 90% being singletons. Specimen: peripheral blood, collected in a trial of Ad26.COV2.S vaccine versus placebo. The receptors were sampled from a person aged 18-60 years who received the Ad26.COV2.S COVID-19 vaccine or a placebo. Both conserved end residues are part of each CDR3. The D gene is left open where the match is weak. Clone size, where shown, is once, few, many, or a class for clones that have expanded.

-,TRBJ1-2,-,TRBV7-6,TGTGCCAGCAGCTTCATCGGCTATGGCTACACCTTC,CASSFIGYGYTF
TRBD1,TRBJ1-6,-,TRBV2,TGTGCCAGCAGGAATCCAGCCTCGGGACAGAATTCACCCCTCCACTTT,CASRNPASGQNSPLHF
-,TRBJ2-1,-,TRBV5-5,TGTGCCAGCAGCTTGGCCCCAGCCTGGGCGAATGAGCAGTTCTTC,CASSLAPAWANEQFF
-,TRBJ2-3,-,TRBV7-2,TGTGCCAGCAGCTTCAATCCACAATCTCCCACATACGCTGAGTATTTT,CASSFNPQSPTYAEYF
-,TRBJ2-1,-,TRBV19,TGTGCCAGTAGTCGACCTGCCGGGACGGAAAATGAGCAGTTCTTC,CASSRPAGTENEQFF
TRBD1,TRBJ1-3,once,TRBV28,TGTGCCAGCAGTCTCCCGGGACAGGGGGCGCGGAAGCCTGGAAACACCATATATTTT,CASSLPGQGARKPGNTIYF
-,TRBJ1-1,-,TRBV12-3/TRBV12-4,TGTGCCAGCAGTTTCGGTCGGGCCACTGAAGCTTTCTTT,CASSFGRATEAFF
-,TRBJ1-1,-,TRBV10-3,TGTGCCACCGAAGGGGGGGACGACACTGAAGCTTTCTTT,CATEGGDDTEAFF
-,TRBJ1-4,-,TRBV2,TGTGCCAGCTCCCGGGTGGGGGCGACTAATGAAAAACTGTTTTTT,CASSRVGATNEKLFF
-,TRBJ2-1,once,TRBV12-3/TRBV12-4,TGTGCCAGCAGTTTAACCAGGGTAGAGCAGTTCTTC,CASSLTRVEQFF
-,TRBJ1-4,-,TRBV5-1,TGCGCCAGCAGTTCCAGGGTTGATGAAAAACTGTTTTTT,CASSSRVDEKLFF
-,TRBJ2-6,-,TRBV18,TGTGCCAGCTCCCTAGACGTCAGCTCTGGGGCCAACGTCCTGACTTTC,CASSLDVSSGANVLTF
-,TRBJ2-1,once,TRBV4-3,TGCGCCAGCAGCCAACTCCTGGGGGCTGGCAATGAGCAGTTCTTC,CASSQLLGAGNEQFF
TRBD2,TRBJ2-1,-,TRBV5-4,TGTGCCAGCAGCTCCCTAGCGGGATACAATGAGCAGTTCTTC,CASSSLAGYNEQFF
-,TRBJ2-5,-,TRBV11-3,TGTGCCAGCAGCTTAGACAGGGGAACCCAAGAGACCCAGTACTTC,CASSLDRGTQETQYF
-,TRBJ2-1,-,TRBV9,TGTGCCAGCAGCGTTACCCCAAGGGACTACAATGAGCAGTTCTTC,CASSVTPRDYNEQFF
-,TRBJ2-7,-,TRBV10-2,TGCGCCAGCAGACAAATGCAGGGTATTGACTACGAGCAGTACTTC,CASRQMQGIDYEQYF
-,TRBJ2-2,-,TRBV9,TGTGCCAGCAGCGTACACAGGGCAACCGGGGAGCTGTTTTTT,CASSVHRATGELFF
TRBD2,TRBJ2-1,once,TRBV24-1,TGTGCCACCCAAACTAGCGGGGCTAGCTCCTACAATGAGCAGTTCTTC,CATQTSGASSYNEQFF
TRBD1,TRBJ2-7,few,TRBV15,TGTGCCACCAGCAGAGGGGACAGTAGTTACTACGAGCAGTACTTC,CATSRGDSSYYEQYF
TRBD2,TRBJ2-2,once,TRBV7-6,TGTGCCAGCAGCCGAGCGGGGTTGGTTCAGAACACCGGGGAGCTGTTTTTT,CASSRAGLVQNTGELFF
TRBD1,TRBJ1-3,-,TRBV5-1,TGCGCCAGCAGCTTACACAGGACAGGGGGCAGTGGAAACACCATATATTTT,CASSLHRTGGSGNTIYF
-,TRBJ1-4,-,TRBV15,TGTGCCACCAGCGGCGGTCGGGCTAATGAAAAACTGTTTTTT,CATSGGRANEKLFF
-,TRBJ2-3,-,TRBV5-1,TGCGCCAGCAGCTACGGGGTAGGGGTAGACACAGATACGCAGTATTTT,CASSYGVGVDTDTQYF
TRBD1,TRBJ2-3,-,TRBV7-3,TGTGCCAGCAGCATCGGACAGGGGTCAGATACGCAGTATTTT,CASSIGQGSDTQYF
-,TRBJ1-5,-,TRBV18,TGTGCCAGCTCACCAGGCTGGGGCAGCAATCAGCCCCAGCATTTT,CASSPGWGSNQPQHF
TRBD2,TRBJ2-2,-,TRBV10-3,TGTGCCATCAGTGAGTCCCGCGGGGGGAACACCGGGGAGCTGTTTTTT,CAISESRGGNTGELFF
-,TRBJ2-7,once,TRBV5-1,TGCGCCAGCAGCCCAACCGTCCAGAGCCACTACGAGCAGTACTTC,CASSPTVQSHYEQYF
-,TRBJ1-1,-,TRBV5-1,TGCGCCAGCAGCCAGACAGCTATGAACACTGAAGCTTTCTTT,CASSQTAMNTEAFF
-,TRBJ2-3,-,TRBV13,TGTGCCAGCAGCTTATGGGTTAGCACAGATACGCAGTATTTT,CASSLWVSTDTQYF
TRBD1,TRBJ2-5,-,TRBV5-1,TGCGCCAGCAGCACTGGACAGGGGTCAGGCCAAGAGACCCAGTACTTC,CASSTGQGSGQETQYF
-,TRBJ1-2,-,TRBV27,TGTGCCAGCGGACGCAGCCGGGACGTTCCCTATGGCTACACCTTC,CASGRSRDVPYGYTF
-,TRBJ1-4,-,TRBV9,TGTGCCAGCAGCGCCCGCGGGGAAAAACTGTTTTTT,CASSARGEKLFF
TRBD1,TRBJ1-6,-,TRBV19,TGTGCCAGTAGTCAAGGCCCTCTGGCAGGGGGTAATTCACCCCTCCACTTT,CASSQGPLAGGNSPLHF
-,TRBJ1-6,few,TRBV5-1,TGCGCCAGCAGCTTGTCGGACATCCCCAATTCACCCCTCCACTTT,CASSLSDIPNSPLHF
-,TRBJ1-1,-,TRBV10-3,TGTGCCATCAGTGACCAAAGGGGCTTTTCCACGTCTGAAGCTTTCTTT,CAISDQRGFSTSEAFF
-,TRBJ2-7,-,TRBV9,TGTGCCAGCAGCGATGATGGCGAGCAGTACTTC,CASSDDGEQYF
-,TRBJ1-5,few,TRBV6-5,TGTGCCAGCAGGCCCGGACAGTTCAATCAGCCCCAGCATTTT,CASRPGQFNQPQHF
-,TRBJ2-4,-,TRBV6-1,TGTGCCAGCAGTGAAAACGACGCCCTAGGCAAAAACATTCAGTACTTC,CASSENDALGKNIQYF
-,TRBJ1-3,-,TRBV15,TGTGCCACCCGTAAGACAGAAGAGGGTCTATGGGGAAACACCATATATTTT,CATRKTEEGLWGNTIYF
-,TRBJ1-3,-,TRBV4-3,TGCGCCAGCAGCCAAAGGGGCTCTGGAAACACCATATATTTT,CASSQRGSGNTIYF
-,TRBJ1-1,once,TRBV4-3,TGCGCCAGCAGCCCCGGGCTGGGGATGAACACTGAAGCTTTCTTT,CASSPGLGMNTEAFF
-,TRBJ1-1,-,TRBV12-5,TGTGCTAGTGGTTTAAGGGACCGAGATATGAACACTGAAGCTTTCTTT,CASGLRDRDMNTEAFF
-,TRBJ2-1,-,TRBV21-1,TGTGCCAGCAGCATCAGCGGGAATGAGCAGTTCTTC,CASSISGNEQFF
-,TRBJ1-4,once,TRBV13,TGTGCCAGCAGCCCCCCAGGAGGGCCGAGAAAACTGTTTTTT,CASSPPGGPRKLFF
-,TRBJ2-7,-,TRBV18,TGTGCCAGCTCACCGGCTCAAACCTACGAGCAGTACTTC,CASSPAQTYEQYF